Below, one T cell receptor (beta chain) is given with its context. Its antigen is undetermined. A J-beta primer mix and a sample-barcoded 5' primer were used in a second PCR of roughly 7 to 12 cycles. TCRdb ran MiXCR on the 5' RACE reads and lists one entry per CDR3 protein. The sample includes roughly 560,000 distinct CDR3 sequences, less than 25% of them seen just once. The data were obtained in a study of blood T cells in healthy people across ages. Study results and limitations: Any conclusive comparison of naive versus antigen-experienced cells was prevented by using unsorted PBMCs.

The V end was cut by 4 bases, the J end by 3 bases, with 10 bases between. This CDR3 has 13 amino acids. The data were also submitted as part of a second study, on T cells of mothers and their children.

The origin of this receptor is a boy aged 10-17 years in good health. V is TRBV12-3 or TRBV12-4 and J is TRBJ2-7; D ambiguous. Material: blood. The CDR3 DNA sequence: TGTGCCAGCAGTTCCTTAGTAGTCTACGAGCAGTACTTC. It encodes CASSSLVVYEQYF.